This paragraph reports one T cell receptor beta chain. The target antigen is unknown. This sample was included in a study of OX40 agonist ivuxolimab in advanced cancers. About the research overall: Patients with hepatocellular carcinoma, melanoma, renal cell or head and neck cancer made up the dose-escalation patients.

The germline V gene has CDR1 SGHNT and CDR2 YYREEE (reference sequence). The CDR3 contains 15 residues. Trimming cost V 0 bases and J 1 base; bases outside gene matches: 2. Measured with immunoSEQ multiplex PCR; TCRdb has only the in-frame clones, and not every one. The sample holds about 41,000 clones, 80% seen once. The study's findings and limits: No antigen was identified for the clonally expanded peripheral T cells.

The sequence came from an adult with an advanced solid tumor such as melanoma, head and neck, liver or kidney cancer. This chain joins TRBV5-4 and TRBJ1-2; 8 nucleotides match TRBD1. The sequencing here drew on CD4+ or CD8+ T cells sorted from blood, taken in a trial of the OX40 agonist ivuxolimab. The CDR3 sequence: CASSLAGQVNYGYTF. The DNA for the CDR3 is TGTGCCAGCAGCTTGGCGGGACAGGTTAACTATGGCTACACCTTC.